The rows below give T cell receptor beta chains drawn from one sample of a study of T cells in Graves' hyperthyroidism and ophthalmopathy. MiXCR was run by TCRdb on the multiplex PCR reads, yielding one entry per CDR3 protein. The profile shows around 440,000 distinct CDR3 sequences, less than 20% of them singletons. Source material: blood. These receptors were taken from a woman aged 18 to 35 with Graves' hyperthyroidism. The CDR3 runs from the conserved cysteine through the conserved F or W. Fields, in order: V gene, J gene, clone size, D gene, CDR3 protein, CDR3 DNA. The D gene is left open where the match is weak. Not all rows give a size; the values are once, few, many and, for expanded clones, a class.

v_call: TRBV4-2; j_call: TRBJ2-1; clone_size: many; d_call: .; cdr3_aa: CASSQEESYYNEQFF; cdr3_nt: TGTGCCAGCAGCCAAGAGGAAAGCTACTACAATGAGCAGTTCTTC
v_call: TRBV2; j_call: TRBJ1-6; clone_size: many; d_call: .; cdr3_aa: CASLRQAGSPLHF; cdr3_nt: TGTGCCAGCCTAAGACAGGCAGGTTCACCCCTCCACTTT
v_call: TRBV6-1; j_call: TRBJ2-7; clone_size: many; d_call: TRBD1; cdr3_aa: CASTPGQGFYEQYF; cdr3_nt: TGTGCCAGCACCCCGGGACAGGGTTTCTACGAGCAGTACTTC
v_call: TRBV9; j_call: TRBJ1-6; clone_size: many; d_call: TRBD1; cdr3_aa: CASSPGTPGGNSPLHF; cdr3_nt: TGTGCCAGCAGCCCCGGGACCCCAGGGGGGAATTCACCCCTCCACTTT
v_call: TRBV28; j_call: TRBJ1-2; clone_size: .; d_call: .; cdr3_aa: CASSRIGGARGYTF; cdr3_nt: TGTGCCAGCAGCCGTATAGGGGGGGCGCGGGGCTACACCTTC
v_call: TRBV24-1; j_call: TRBJ2-2; clone_size: many; d_call: TRBD2; cdr3_aa: CATSDAGLGGGELFF; cdr3_nt: TGTGCCACCAGTGATGCCGGACTAGGAGGCGGGGAGCTGTTTTTT
v_call: TRBV4-1; j_call: TRBJ1-4; clone_size: few; d_call: .; cdr3_aa: CASSLGSGVEKLFF; cdr3_nt: TGCGCCAGCAGCCTCGGGTCAGGGGTTGAAAAACTGTTTTTT
v_call: TRBV10-3; j_call: TRBJ2-7; clone_size: few; d_call: TRBD1; cdr3_aa: CAISDWTGSRGYEQYF; cdr3_nt: TGTGCCATCAGTGACTGGACAGGGAGTCGGGGCTACGAGCAGTACTTC
v_call: TRBV5-6; j_call: TRBJ2-7; clone_size: many; d_call: .; cdr3_aa: CASSFRTSTQQYF; cdr3_nt: TGTGCCAGCAGCTTCCGGACTTCTACGCAGCAGTACTTC
v_call: TRBV15; j_call: TRBJ1-6; clone_size: many; d_call: TRBD1; cdr3_aa: CATSTNLDRGASPLHF; cdr3_nt: TGTGCCACCAGCACGAACCTAGACAGGGGAGCTTCACCCCTCCACTTT
v_call: TRBV12-3/TRBV12-4; j_call: TRBJ2-2; clone_size: many; d_call: TRBD2; cdr3_aa: CASSRDGGGAGELFF; cdr3_nt: TGTGCCAGCAGCCGCGACGGGGGGGGCGCCGGGGAGCTGTTTTTT
v_call: TRBV5-1; j_call: TRBJ2-2; clone_size: .; d_call: TRBD2; cdr3_aa: CASISGTSGRTGELFF; cdr3_nt: TGCGCCAGCATCTCCGGGACTAGCGGGAGGACCGGGGAGCTGTTTTTT
v_call: TRBV11-2; j_call: TRBJ2-5; clone_size: many; d_call: TRBD2; cdr3_aa: CASRRLSGGETQYF; cdr3_nt: TGTGCCAGCAGGCGGTTATCCGGGGGGGAGACCCAGTACTTC
v_call: TRBV5-1; j_call: TRBJ1-1; clone_size: .; d_call: .; cdr3_aa: CASSSKQGPINTEAFF; cdr3_nt: TGCGCCAGCAGCTCGAAACAGGGTCCGATAAACACTGAAGCTTTCTTT
v_call: TRBV11-2; j_call: TRBJ2-3; clone_size: .; d_call: TRBD2; cdr3_aa: CASSLAGGGADTQYF; cdr3_nt: TGTGCCAGCAGCTTAGCGGGAGGAGGTGCAGATACGCAGTATTTT
v_call: TRBV3-1; j_call: TRBJ2-7; clone_size: .; d_call: TRBD2; cdr3_aa: CASSQAGGGVNEQYF; cdr3_nt: TGTGCCAGCAGCCAAGCGGGGGGGGGGGTTAACGAGCAGTACTTC
v_call: TRBV5-6; j_call: TRBJ1-6; clone_size: .; d_call: .; cdr3_aa: CASSLGQPWSSYNSPLHF; cdr3_nt: TGTGCCAGCAGCTTGGGACAGCCCTGGAGCTCCTATAATTCACCCCTCCACTTT
v_call: TRBV2; j_call: TRBJ1-5; clone_size: .; d_call: .; cdr3_aa: CASTLEAGAGQPQHF; cdr3_nt: TGTGCCAGCACGCTTGAGGCAGGGGCGGGACAGCCCCAGCATTTT
v_call: TRBV12-3/TRBV12-4; j_call: TRBJ2-1; clone_size: many; d_call: .; cdr3_aa: CASSFGTGTGRDTSYNEQFF; cdr3_nt: TGTGCCAGCAGTTTTGGTACCGGGACTGGTAGAGACACCTCCTACAATGAGCAGTTCTTC
v_call: TRBV25-1; j_call: TRBJ2-7; clone_size: few; d_call: .; cdr3_aa: CASTSLGEVQYF; cdr3_nt: TGTGCCAGCACCAGCCTGGGCGAGGTGCAGTACTTC
v_call: TRBV13; j_call: TRBJ2-5; clone_size: few; d_call: .; cdr3_aa: CASSRRSREMETQYF; cdr3_nt: TGTGCCAGCAGCCGAAGGTCCAGGGAGATGGAGACCCAGTACTTC
v_call: TRBV6-6; j_call: TRBJ2-1; clone_size: few; d_call: .; cdr3_aa: CASSYYRPAYDEQFF; cdr3_nt: TGTGCCAGCAGTTACTATCGTCCGGCGTACGATGAGCAGTTCTTC
v_call: TRBV12-3/TRBV12-4; j_call: TRBJ2-7; clone_size: .; d_call: TRBD2; cdr3_aa: CASSYRSASGRAGEQYF; cdr3_nt: TGTGCCAGCAGTTATAGGTCGGCTAGCGGGAGGGCCGGAGAGCAGTACTTC
v_call: TRBV6-1; j_call: TRBJ2-3; clone_size: .; d_call: .; cdr3_aa: CAGSQGGTDTQYF; cdr3_nt: TGTGCCGGCTCACAAGGAGGCACAGATACGCAGTATTTT
v_call: TRBV7-9; j_call: TRBJ1-2; clone_size: .; d_call: .; cdr3_aa: CASSLGLTGGYGYTF; cdr3_nt: TGTGCCAGCAGCTTAGGCTTGACAGGAGGTTATGGCTACACCTTC
v_call: TRBV12-3/TRBV12-4; j_call: TRBJ1-2; clone_size: many; d_call: TRBD1; cdr3_aa: CASSLADRGYTF; cdr3_nt: TGTGCCAGCAGTTTAGCGGACAGGGGCTACACCTTC
v_call: TRBV15; j_call: TRBJ1-5; clone_size: .; d_call: .; cdr3_aa: CATSSRDTLDQPQHF; cdr3_nt: TGTGCCACCAGCAGCCGGGACACCTTAGATCAGCCCCAGCATTTT
v_call: TRBV7-9; j_call: TRBJ1-5; clone_size: .; d_call: .; cdr3_aa: CASSTGEQPQHF; cdr3_nt: TGTGCCAGCAGCACGGGGGAGCAGCCCCAGCATTTT
v_call: TRBV9; j_call: TRBJ2-3; clone_size: many; d_call: .; cdr3_aa: CASSVESGNLPTDTQYF; cdr3_nt: TGTGCCAGCAGCGTAGAATCAGGGAACCTACCCACAGATACGCAGTATTTT
v_call: TRBV25-1; j_call: TRBJ2-7; clone_size: many; d_call: TRBD2; cdr3_aa: CASSPGAGVSYEQYF; cdr3_nt: TGTGCCAGCAGTCCTGGAGCGGGAGTTTCCTACGAGCAGTACTTC
v_call: TRBV19; j_call: TRBJ1-3; clone_size: .; d_call: .; cdr3_aa: CASRRGSGNTIYF; cdr3_nt: TGTGCTTCGAGGAGGGGATCCGGAAACACCATATATTTT
v_call: TRBV5-1; j_call: TRBJ2-1; clone_size: many; d_call: TRBD2; cdr3_aa: CASSGRAGVNNEQFF; cdr3_nt: TGCGCCAGCAGCGGTCGAGCGGGAGTAAACAATGAGCAGTTCTTC
v_call: TRBV25-1; j_call: TRBJ1-1; clone_size: .; d_call: TRBD1; cdr3_aa: CASGNDRGGTEAFF; cdr3_nt: TGTGCCAGCGGCAACGACAGGGGGGGCACTGAAGCTTTCTTT
v_call: TRBV20-1; j_call: TRBJ2-5; clone_size: many; d_call: .; cdr3_aa: CSARFQAETQYF; cdr3_nt: TGCAGTGCCAGGTTCCAGGCGGAGACCCAGTACTTC
v_call: TRBV7-2; j_call: TRBJ2-5; clone_size: many; d_call: TRBD2; cdr3_aa: CASSIGLAGLTRETQYF; cdr3_nt: TGTGCCAGCAGCATCGGACTAGCGGGGCTTACCCGGGAGACCCAGTACTTC